This T cell receptor beta chain was identified in a study of T-cell reconstitution after alpha-beta-depleted transplantation in children. CDR1 is LGHDT and CDR2 is YNNKEL in the germline V gene (reference sequence). The CDR3 sequence is 15 residues long. V lost 5 bases and J lost 2; bases outside the gene matches: 8. In this sample, this clonotype turned up a few times. Library preparation (for TCRbeta) was performed with unique molecular identifiers. TCRdb re-called the PCR reads through MiXCR, storing one row per CDR3 protein. The repertoire holds around 450,000 distinct CDR3 sequences, with roughly two fifths as singletons.

Material: PBMCs, obtained before TCRalphabeta/CD19-depleted stem cell transplant. The rearrangement uses TRBV3-1 and TRBJ1-1; 7 bases agree with TRBD1. The TCR originated in a girl aged 2 to 9 with aplastic anemia, due to receive a stem cell transplant. CDR3 sequence reads: CASSKRRGPNTEAFF. CDR3 in DNA: TGTGCCAGCAGCAAACGAAGGGGGCCTAACACTGAAGCTTTCTTT.